Sequencing of this T cell receptor (beta chain) was carried out in a study of identical twins. Template switching added a universal primer binding site, and final cDNA carried unique molecular identifiers. TCRdb called the 5' RACE reads again in MiXCR, with one record for every CDR3 protein. This sample has more than 650,000 distinct CDR3 sequences, with roughly 6.2% found just once. This clonotype was seen a few times. Its antigen is unidentified. The CDR3 sequence is 14 residues long. V lost 0 bases, J lost 2 bases, and 7 bases lay in between. Germline CDR1 LNHNV, CDR2 YYDKDF (reference sequence). Overall study results and limits: Recombination models fit unrelated individuals' TCR alpha sharing but underestimated twins'. Insertions ran lower in abundant cord blood beta clonotypes, though not in memory repertoires.

The chain links TRBV15 to TRBJ1-2; D gene unclear. The receptor was derived from a young man in good health. The sequencing sample was made of naive T cells sorted from blood. DNA for the CDR3: TGTGCCACCAGCAGAGATAACAGAAACTATGGCTACACCTTC. Translating it yields CATSRDNRNYGYTF.